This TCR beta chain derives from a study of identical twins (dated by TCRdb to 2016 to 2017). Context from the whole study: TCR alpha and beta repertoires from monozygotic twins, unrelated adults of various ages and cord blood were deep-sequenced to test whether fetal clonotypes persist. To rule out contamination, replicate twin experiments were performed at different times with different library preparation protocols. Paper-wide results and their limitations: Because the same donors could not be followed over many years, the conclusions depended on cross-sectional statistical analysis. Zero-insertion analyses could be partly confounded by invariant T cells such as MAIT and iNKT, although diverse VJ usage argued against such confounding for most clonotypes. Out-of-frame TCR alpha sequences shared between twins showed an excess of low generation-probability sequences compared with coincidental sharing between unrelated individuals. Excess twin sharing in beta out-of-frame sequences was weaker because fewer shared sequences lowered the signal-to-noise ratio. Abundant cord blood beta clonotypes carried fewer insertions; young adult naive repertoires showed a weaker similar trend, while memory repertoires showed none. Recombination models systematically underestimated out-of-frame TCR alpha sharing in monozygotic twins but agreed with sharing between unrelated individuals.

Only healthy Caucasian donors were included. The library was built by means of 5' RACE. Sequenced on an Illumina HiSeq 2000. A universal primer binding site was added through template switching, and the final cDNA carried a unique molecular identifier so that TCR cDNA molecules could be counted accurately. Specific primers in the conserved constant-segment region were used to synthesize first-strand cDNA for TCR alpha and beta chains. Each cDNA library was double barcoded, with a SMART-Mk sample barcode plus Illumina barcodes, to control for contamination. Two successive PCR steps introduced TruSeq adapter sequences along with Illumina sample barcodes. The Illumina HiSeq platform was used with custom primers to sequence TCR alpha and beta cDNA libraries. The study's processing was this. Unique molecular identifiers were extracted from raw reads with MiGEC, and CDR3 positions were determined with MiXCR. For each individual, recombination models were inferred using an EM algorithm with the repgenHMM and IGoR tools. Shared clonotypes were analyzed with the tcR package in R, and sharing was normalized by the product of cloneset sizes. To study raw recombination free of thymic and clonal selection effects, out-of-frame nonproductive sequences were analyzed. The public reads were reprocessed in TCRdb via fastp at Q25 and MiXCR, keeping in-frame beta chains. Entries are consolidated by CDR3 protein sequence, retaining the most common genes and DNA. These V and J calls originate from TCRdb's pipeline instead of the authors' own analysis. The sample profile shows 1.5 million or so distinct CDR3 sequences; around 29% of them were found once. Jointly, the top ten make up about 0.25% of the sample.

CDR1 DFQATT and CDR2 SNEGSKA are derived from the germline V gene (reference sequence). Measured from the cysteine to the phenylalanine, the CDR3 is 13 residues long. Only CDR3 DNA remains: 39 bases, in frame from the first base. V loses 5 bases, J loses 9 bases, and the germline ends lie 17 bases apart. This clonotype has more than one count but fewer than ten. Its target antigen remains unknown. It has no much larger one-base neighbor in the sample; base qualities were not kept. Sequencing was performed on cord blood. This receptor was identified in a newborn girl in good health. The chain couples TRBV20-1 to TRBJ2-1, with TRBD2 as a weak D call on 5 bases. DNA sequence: TGCAGTGCTCCTCCTTCTAGCCGCAGTGAGCAGTTCTTC. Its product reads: CSAPPSSRSEQFF.